Below are 7 T cell receptor beta chains sequenced from a single sample in a study of cytomegalovirus exposure and HLA in healthy donors. The PCR made use of 60 Vbeta and 13 Jbeta primers. Clones were sequenced by immunoSEQ multiplex PCR, and TCRdb holds only the in-frame ones, with some missing. The sample includes about 130,000 clones, approximately 80% of them seen just once. The sample was PBMCs. Receptors were obtained from a middle-aged man in good health and CMV-seronegative.

The chain joins TRBV9 to TRBJ1-6; no firm D call. This CDR3 is 16 amino acids long. Per the germline V gene, CDR1 is SGDLS and CDR2 is YYNGEE. Trimming pared 4 bases from V and 0 bases from J, leaving 11 bases between. The CDR3 nucleotides read TGTGCCAGCAGCCCGCATCTAAGCTCCTATAATTCACCCCTCCACTTT. Translating it yields CASSPHLSSYNSPLHF.

The CDR3 sequence is CSALGQGGYTF. CDR3 sequence (DNA): TGCAGCGCCTTAGGACAGGGGGGCTACACCTTC. The chain links TRBV29-1 to TRBJ1-2; TRBD1 agrees at 9 bases. Germline trimming cut 7 bases from V and 8 bases from J; bases unmatched to any gene: 5. Germline V gene sequence: CDR1 SQVTM, CDR2 ANQGSEA. This CDR3 has 11 amino acids.

This clone has just one count. The junction does not match germline at one end; this may be a read error. The V and J genes are TRBV28 and TRBJ1-2; tentatively, D is TRBD1 (6 bases). Germline values: CDR1 MDHEN, CDR2 SYDVKM. CDR3 length: 13 residues. The CDR3, as DNA: TGTGCCAGCAGTTTAACAGGGCACCTTCTGTACGCCTTC. This codes for CASSLTGHLLYAF.

The chain recombines TRBV11-2 with TRBJ2-3; no clear D. The CDR3 covers 14 residues. CDR1 is SGHAT, CDR2 FQNNGV, per germline. The V end lost 0 bases, the J end lost 2 bases, and 6 bases lay between the germline ends. The CDR3 DNA sequence: TGTGCCAGCAGCTTAGACGCCTACACAGATACGCAGTATTTT. Amino acids: CASSLDAYTDTQYF.

V gene TRBV7-9 combines with J gene TRBJ2-3; D gene unclear. V was clipped by 5 bases and J by 6 bases, with 15 bases between them. Germline CDR1 reads SEHNR; CDR2 reads FQNEAQ (reference sequence). The CDR3 consists of 14 residues. CDR3 coding DNA: TGTGCCAGCAGCCAGAACGTGATTGTGGATACGCAGTATTTT. Protein: CASSQNVIVDTQYF.

Concerning this clone: Other DNA sequences in the same sample also yield this CDR3. The chain is built from TRBV7-2 and TRBJ2-7; the match to TRBD1 covers 7 bases. The CDR3 spans 14 residues. Germline assignment: CDR1 SGHTA and CDR2 FQGNSA. J lost 1 base, V lost 3 bases, and 3 bases had no gene match. The CDR3 sequence is CASSFGTDSYEQYF. For the CDR3, the DNA is TGTGCCAGCAGCTTTGGGACAGATTCCTACGAGCAGTACTTC.

The chain carries TRBV5-5 and TRBJ1-2, with D tentatively TRBD1 (6 bases). Germline V CDR1 and CDR2: SGHKS, YYEKEE (reference sequence). The CDR3 is 14 residues long. Trimming removed 1 base from V and 13 bases from J, with 20 bases in between. The CDR3: CASSLSVTGPPGTF. In DNA form, the CDR3 reads TGTGCCAGCAGCTTGTCTGTGACAGGCCCTCCCGGCACCTTC. Full variable domain (remainder filled in from reference TRBV5-5 and TRBJ1-2): DAGVTQSPTHLIKTRGQQVTLRCSPISGHKSVSWYQQVLGQGPQFIFQYYEKEERGRGNFPDRFSARQFPNYSSELNVNALLLGDSALYLCASSLSVTGPPGTFGSGTRLTVV.